A selection of T cell receptor beta chains follows, all from one sample in a study of blood T cell repertoires in COVID-19. Produced via immunoSEQ multiplex PCR; TCRdb's table is partial and in-frame only. The top ten clones hold 43% of a sample with more than 60,000 clones, 88% of them seen once. The sequencing sample was made of peripheral blood. These receptors all stem from a woman aged 55 to 70 with COVID-19, enrolled during active disease. CDR3s include the opening cysteine and the closing phenylalanine or tryptophan. A D gene is named only where the DNA matches it firmly. Not all rows give a size; the values are once, few, many and, for expanded clones, a class.

clone size: .; J gene: TRBJ1-5; V gene: TRBV6-2/TRBV6-3; D gene: .; CDR3 protein: CASSHPAWPQHF; CDR3 DNA: TGTGCCAGCAGCCACCCTGCGTGGCCCCAGCATTTT
clone size: .; J gene: TRBJ2-7; V gene: TRBV4-2; D gene: TRBD2; CDR3 protein: CASSPSGGVLYEQYF; CDR3 DNA: TGTGCCAGCAGCCCTTCTGGGGGGGTGCTCTACGAGCAGTACTTC
clone size: .; J gene: TRBJ1-4; V gene: TRBV18; D gene: .; CDR3 protein: CASSTNGDEKLFF; CDR3 DNA: TGTGCCAGCTCCACCAACGGGGATGAAAAACTGTTTTTT
clone size: .; J gene: TRBJ1-1; V gene: TRBV11-1; D gene: TRBD1; CDR3 protein: CASSRDRNTEAFF; CDR3 DNA: TGTGCCAGCAGCCGGGACAGAAACACTGAAGCTTTCTTT
clone size: .; J gene: TRBJ1-2; V gene: TRBV9; D gene: .; CDR3 protein: CASSLRGREALGGYTF; CDR3 DNA: TGTGCCAGCAGCCTTCGGGGCAGGGAGGCCCTTGGAGGCTACACCTTC
clone size: .; J gene: TRBJ1-2; V gene: TRBV2; D gene: TRBD1; CDR3 protein: CASSLGQGGYGYTF; CDR3 DNA: TGTGCCAGCAGCCTCGGACAGGGCGGCTATGGCTACACCTTC
clone size: .; J gene: TRBJ1-1; V gene: TRBV28; D gene: .; CDR3 protein: CASSIPQGNTEAFF; CDR3 DNA: TGTGCCAGCAGTATCCCCCAGGGGAACACTGAAGCTTTCTTT
clone size: .; J gene: TRBJ1-6; V gene: TRBV7-9; D gene: TRBD1; CDR3 protein: CASSPRQGENSPLHF; CDR3 DNA: TGTGCCAGCAGCCCCCGACAGGGGGAAAATTCACCCCTCCACTTT
clone size: .; J gene: TRBJ1-5; V gene: TRBV27; D gene: .; CDR3 protein: CASSLGQENQPQHF; CDR3 DNA: TGTGCCAGCAGTTTAGGACAAGAGAATCAGCCCCAGCATTTT
clone size: .; J gene: TRBJ2-7; V gene: TRBV7-2; D gene: TRBD1; CDR3 protein: CASSGQGGAYEQYF; CDR3 DNA: TGTGCCAGCAGCGGACAGGGGGGAGCCTACGAGCAGTACTTC
clone size: .; J gene: TRBJ1-3; V gene: TRBV5-1; D gene: TRBD1; CDR3 protein: CASSYGQGENTIYF; CDR3 DNA: TGCGCCAGCAGCTACGGACAGGGGGAAAACACCATATATTTT
clone size: once; J gene: TRBJ2-1; V gene: TRBV6-4; D gene: TRBD2; CDR3 protein: CASSVFTSGGAHEQFF; CDR3 DNA: TGTGCCAGCAGTGTCTTCACTAGCGGGGGGGCCCATGAGCAGTTCTTC
clone size: .; J gene: TRBJ2-1; V gene: TRBV9; D gene: TRBD2; CDR3 protein: CASSVNFRGGDNEQFF; CDR3 DNA: TGTGCCAGCAGCGTAAATTTTCGCGGGGGGGATAATGAGCAGTTCTTC
clone size: once; J gene: TRBJ2-1; V gene: TRBV30; D gene: TRBD2; CDR3 protein: CAWSSGTGNLNEQFF; CDR3 DNA: TGTGCCTGGTCTAGCGGAACCGGAAATTTGAATGAGCAGTTCTTC
clone size: .; J gene: TRBJ2-6; V gene: TRBV3-1/TRBV3-2; D gene: .; CDR3 protein: CASSQAGMSSGANVLTF; CDR3 DNA: TGTGCCAGCAGCCAGGCAGGAATGAGCTCTGGGGCCAACGTCCTGACTTTC
clone size: .; J gene: TRBJ2-7; V gene: TRBV20-1; D gene: .; CDR3 protein: CSASSNTNSYEQYF; CDR3 DNA: TGCAGTGCTAGTTCGAACACTAACTCCTACGAGCAGTACTTC
clone size: .; J gene: TRBJ2-5; V gene: TRBV30; D gene: .; CDR3 protein: CAWSSSRGETQYF; CDR3 DNA: TGTGCCTGGAGTAGTTCCCGGGGGGAGACCCAGTACTTC
clone size: .; J gene: TRBJ2-2; V gene: TRBV12-5; D gene: .; CDR3 protein: CASGLPQGFGTGELFF; CDR3 DNA: TGTGCTAGTGGTCTACCACAGGGTTTTGGCACCGGGGAGCTGTTTTTT
clone size: .; J gene: TRBJ1-3; V gene: TRBV6-5; D gene: TRBD1; CDR3 protein: CASRDRVTGNTIYF; CDR3 DNA: TGTGCCAGCAGGGACAGGGTAACGGGAAACACCATATATTTT
clone size: .; J gene: TRBJ2-1; V gene: TRBV24-1; D gene: TRBD2; CDR3 protein: CATSDWGTSDYNEQFF; CDR3 DNA: TGTGCCACCAGTGATTGGGGGACTAGCGACTACAATGAGCAGTTCTTC
clone size: .; J gene: TRBJ2-7; V gene: TRBV15; D gene: TRBD2; CDR3 protein: CATSRESGNEQYF; CDR3 DNA: TGTGCCACCAGCAGAGAGAGCGGGAACGAGCAGTACTTC
clone size: .; J gene: TRBJ1-1; V gene: TRBV4-1; D gene: .; CDR3 protein: CASSQEGQLTEAFF; CDR3 DNA: TGCGCCAGCAGCCAAGAAGGACAGCTTACTGAAGCTTTCTTT
clone size: .; J gene: TRBJ2-1; V gene: TRBV7-2; D gene: TRBD2; CDR3 protein: CASSLAPSGPHEQFF; CDR3 DNA: TGTGCCAGCAGCTTAGCACCTAGCGGACCCCATGAGCAGTTCTTC
clone size: .; J gene: TRBJ2-3; V gene: TRBV9; D gene: .; CDR3 protein: CASSGTPPSTDTQYF; CDR3 DNA: TGTGCCAGCAGCGGTACTCCCCCGAGCACAGATACGCAGTATTTT
clone size: .; J gene: TRBJ1-2; V gene: TRBV6-2/TRBV6-3; D gene: TRBD1; CDR3 protein: CASSYGGTGAFYGYTF; CDR3 DNA: TGTGCCAGCAGTTACGGCGGGACAGGGGCGTTCTATGGCTACACCTTC
clone size: .; J gene: TRBJ1-2; V gene: TRBV28; D gene: .; CDR3 protein: CASNQILYGYTF; CDR3 DNA: TGTGCCAGCAACCAGATCCTCTATGGCTACACCTTC
clone size: .; J gene: TRBJ1-2; V gene: TRBV13; D gene: .; CDR3 protein: CASSFTGNQAHGYTF; CDR3 DNA: TGTGCCAGCAGTTTTACAGGGAACCAGGCGCATGGCTACACCTTC
clone size: .; J gene: TRBJ1-1; V gene: TRBV24-1; D gene: TRBD1; CDR3 protein: CATSPSDRVTEAFF; CDR3 DNA: TGTGCCACCAGCCCTTCTGACAGGGTAACTGAAGCTTTCTTT
clone size: .; J gene: TRBJ2-5; V gene: TRBV10-3; D gene: .; CDR3 protein: CAISEGAGGQETQYF; CDR3 DNA: TGTGCCATCAGTGAGGGGGCAGGGGGGCAAGAGACCCAGTACTTC
clone size: .; J gene: TRBJ2-1; V gene: TRBV7-8; D gene: TRBD2; CDR3 protein: CASSLGGSSGRPGEQFF; CDR3 DNA: TGTGCCAGCAGCTTAGGGGGATCGAGCGGGAGGCCTGGTGAGCAGTTCTTC
clone size: .; J gene: TRBJ2-5; V gene: TRBV21-1; D gene: .; CDR3 protein: CASSTYDRGLQETQYF; CDR3 DNA: TGTGCCAGCAGCACCTATGACAGGGGTCTCCAAGAGACCCAGTACTTC
clone size: .; J gene: TRBJ2-3; V gene: TRBV30; D gene: TRBD2; CDR3 protein: CAGLAGRGDTQYF; CDR3 DNA: TGTGCCGGACTAGCGGGACGAGGAGATACGCAGTATTTT
clone size: .; J gene: TRBJ1-1; V gene: TRBV19; D gene: TRBD1; CDR3 protein: CASSTDRGSTEAFF; CDR3 DNA: TGTGCCAGTAGCACTGACAGGGGGTCCACTGAAGCTTTCTTT
clone size: .; J gene: TRBJ1-1; V gene: TRBV6-5; D gene: TRBD1; CDR3 protein: CASSTRGPEAFF; CDR3 DNA: TGTGCCAGCAGTACGAGGGGGCCTGAAGCTTTCTTT
clone size: .; J gene: TRBJ1-2; V gene: TRBV7-9; D gene: .; CDR3 protein: CASTNYGGNYGYTF; CDR3 DNA: TGTGCCAGCACCAATTATGGCGGAAACTATGGCTACACCTTC
clone size: .; J gene: TRBJ2-5; V gene: TRBV5-1; D gene: TRBD1; CDR3 protein: CASSLEAGTAQETQYF; CDR3 DNA: TGCGCCAGCAGCTTGGAAGCCGGGACAGCTCAAGAGACCCAGTACTTC
clone size: once; J gene: TRBJ1-1; V gene: TRBV7-9; D gene: .; CDR3 protein: CASSSYRTRNTEAFF; CDR3 DNA: TGTGCCAGCAGCTCCTACAGAACGAGGAACACTGAAGCTTTCTTT
clone size: .; J gene: TRBJ2-5; V gene: TRBV9; D gene: TRBD2; CDR3 protein: CASNRDGGQETQYF; CDR3 DNA: TGTGCCAGCAACAGAGACGGGGGGCAAGAGACCCAGTACTTC
clone size: .; J gene: TRBJ2-2; V gene: TRBV7-8; D gene: .; CDR3 protein: CASSLGSGTNTGELFF; CDR3 DNA: TGTGCCAGCAGCTTAGGTTCAGGGACGAACACCGGGGAGCTGTTTTTT
clone size: .; J gene: TRBJ1-4; V gene: TRBV11-2; D gene: .; CDR3 protein: CASSLIPGGGREKLFF; CDR3 DNA: TGTGCCAGCAGCCTTATCCCGGGGGGGGGCCGAGAAAAACTGTTTTTT
clone size: .; J gene: TRBJ1-2; V gene: TRBV5-1; D gene: .; CDR3 protein: CASSLEVGRNLYGYTF; CDR3 DNA: TGCGCCAGCAGCTTGGAAGTGGGCAGGAACCTCTATGGCTACACCTTC
clone size: .; J gene: TRBJ2-7; V gene: TRBV7-2; D gene: TRBD2; CDR3 protein: CASSRGVNYEQYF; CDR3 DNA: TGTGCCAGCAGCCGGGGGGTGAACTACGAGCAGTACTTC
clone size: few; J gene: TRBJ1-2; V gene: TRBV6-6; D gene: .; CDR3 protein: CASRLPRGSTSEGYGYTF; CDR3 DNA: TGTGCCAGCCGTCTACCCCGGGGCAGTACCTCGGAGGGCTATGGCTACACCTTC
clone size: .; J gene: TRBJ2-7; V gene: TRBV4-3; D gene: TRBD2; CDR3 protein: CASSQDVGGRAYEQYF; CDR3 DNA: TGCGCCAGCAGCCAAGATGTTGGCGGGAGGGCCTACGAGCAGTACTTC
clone size: .; J gene: TRBJ2-7; V gene: TRBV5-1; D gene: TRBD1; CDR3 protein: CASSYGQGATYEQYF; CDR3 DNA: TGCGCCAGCAGCTATGGACAGGGGGCAACCTACGAGCAGTACTTC
clone size: few; J gene: TRBJ1-4; V gene: TRBV6-2/TRBV6-3; D gene: .; CDR3 protein: CASSYSTPAEEKLFF; CDR3 DNA: TGTGCCAGCAGTTACTCTACGCCGGCGGAGGAAAAACTGTTTTTT
clone size: .; J gene: TRBJ1-2; V gene: TRBV7-9; D gene: TRBD1; CDR3 protein: CASSPRGQGPYNYGYTF; CDR3 DNA: TGTGCCAGCAGCCCTCGGGGACAGGGGCCGTACAACTATGGCTACACCTTC
clone size: .; J gene: TRBJ2-1; V gene: TRBV10-2; D gene: .; CDR3 protein: CASIGGGNGEQFF; CDR3 DNA: TGCGCCAGCATAGGGGGCGGGAACGGGGAGCAGTTCTTC
clone size: .; J gene: TRBJ1-5; V gene: TRBV19; D gene: TRBD1; CDR3 protein: CASSIMGQNNQPQHF; CDR3 DNA: TGTGCCAGTAGTATAATGGGACAGAATAATCAGCCCCAGCATTTT
clone size: .; J gene: TRBJ2-1; V gene: TRBV18; D gene: .; CDR3 protein: CASSPDVRGEQFF; CDR3 DNA: TGTGCCAGCTCACCAGATGTCCGCGGTGAGCAGTTCTTC
clone size: once; J gene: TRBJ1-2; V gene: TRBV7-9; D gene: .; CDR3 protein: CASSSEMGGLGGYTF; CDR3 DNA: TGTGCCAGCAGCTCCGAGATGGGGGGGCTTGGTGGCTACACCTTC